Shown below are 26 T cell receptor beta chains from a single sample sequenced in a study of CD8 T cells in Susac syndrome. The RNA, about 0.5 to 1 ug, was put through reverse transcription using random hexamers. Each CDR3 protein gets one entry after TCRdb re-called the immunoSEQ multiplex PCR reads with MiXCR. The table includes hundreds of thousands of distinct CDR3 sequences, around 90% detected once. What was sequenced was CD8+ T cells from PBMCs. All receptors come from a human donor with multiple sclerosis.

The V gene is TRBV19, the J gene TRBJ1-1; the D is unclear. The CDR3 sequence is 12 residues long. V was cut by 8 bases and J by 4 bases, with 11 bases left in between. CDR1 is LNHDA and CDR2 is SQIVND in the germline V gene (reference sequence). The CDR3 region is CASETGGTEAFF. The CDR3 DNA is TGTGCCAGTGAGACCGGAGGCACTGAAGCTTTCTTT.

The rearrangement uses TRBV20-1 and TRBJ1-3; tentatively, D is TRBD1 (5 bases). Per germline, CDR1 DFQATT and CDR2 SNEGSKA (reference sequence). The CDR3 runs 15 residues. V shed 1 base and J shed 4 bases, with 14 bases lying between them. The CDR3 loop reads CSARGTPGKGNTIYF. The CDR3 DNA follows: TGCAGTGCTAGAGGGACACCGGGGAAAGGAAACACCATATATTTT.

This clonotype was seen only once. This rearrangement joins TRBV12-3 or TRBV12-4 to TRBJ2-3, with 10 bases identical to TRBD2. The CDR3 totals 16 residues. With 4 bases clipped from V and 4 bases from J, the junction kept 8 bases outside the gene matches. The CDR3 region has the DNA TGTGCCAGCAGTTCACTTAGCGGGGGGCTCGCAGATACGCAGTATTTT. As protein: CASSSLSGGLADTQYF.

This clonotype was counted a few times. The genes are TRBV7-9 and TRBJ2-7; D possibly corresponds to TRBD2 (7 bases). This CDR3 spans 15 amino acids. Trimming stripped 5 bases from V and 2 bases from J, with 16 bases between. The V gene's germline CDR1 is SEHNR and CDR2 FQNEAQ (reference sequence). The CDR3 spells CASSGGAVDAYEQYF. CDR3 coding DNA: TGTGCCAGCAGCGGGGGGGCAGTCGATGCCTACGAGCAGTACTTC.

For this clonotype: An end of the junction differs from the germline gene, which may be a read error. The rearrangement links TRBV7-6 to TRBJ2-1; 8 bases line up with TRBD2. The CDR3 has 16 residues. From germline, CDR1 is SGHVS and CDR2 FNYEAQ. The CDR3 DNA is TGTGCCGGCAGCCCCCGGATGGGAAGCGGGGGCAATGAGCAGTTCTTC. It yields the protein CAGSPRMGSGGNEQFF.

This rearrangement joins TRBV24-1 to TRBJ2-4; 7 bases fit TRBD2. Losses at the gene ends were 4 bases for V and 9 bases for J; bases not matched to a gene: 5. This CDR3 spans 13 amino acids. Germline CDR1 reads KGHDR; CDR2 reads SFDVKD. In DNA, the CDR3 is TGTGCCACCAGTGAAACGGGGGGAGGCATTCAGTACTTC. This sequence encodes CATSETGGGIQYF.

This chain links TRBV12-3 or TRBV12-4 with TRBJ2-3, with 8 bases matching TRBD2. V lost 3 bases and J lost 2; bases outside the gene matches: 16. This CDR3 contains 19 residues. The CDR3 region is CASSFPPRRLAGPTDTQYF. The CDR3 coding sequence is TGTGCCAGCAGTTTTCCCCCGAGGAGGCTAGCGGGCCCCACAGATACGCAGTATTTT.

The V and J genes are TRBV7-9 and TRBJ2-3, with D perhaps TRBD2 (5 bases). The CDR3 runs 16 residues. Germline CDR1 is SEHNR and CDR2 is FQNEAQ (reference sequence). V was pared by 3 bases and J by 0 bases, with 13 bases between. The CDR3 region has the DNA TGTGCCAGCAGCTTCGGCGGACTTTCTAGCACAGATACGCAGTATTTT. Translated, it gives CASSFGGLSSTDTQYF.

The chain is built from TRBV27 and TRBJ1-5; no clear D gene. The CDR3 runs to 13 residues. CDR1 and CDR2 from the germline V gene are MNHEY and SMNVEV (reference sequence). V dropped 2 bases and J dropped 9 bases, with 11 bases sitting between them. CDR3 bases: TGTGCCAGCAGTTTAGGCACCGGTGGGCCCCAGCATTTT. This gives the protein CASSLGTGGPQHF.

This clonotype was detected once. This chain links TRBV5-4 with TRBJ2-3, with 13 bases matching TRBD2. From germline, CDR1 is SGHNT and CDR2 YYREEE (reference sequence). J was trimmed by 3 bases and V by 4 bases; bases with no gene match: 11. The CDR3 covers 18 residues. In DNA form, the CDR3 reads TGTGCCAGCAGCCCCGGGACTAGCGGGACCGGTGGTACAGATACGCAGTATTTT. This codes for CASSPGTSGTGGTDTQYF.

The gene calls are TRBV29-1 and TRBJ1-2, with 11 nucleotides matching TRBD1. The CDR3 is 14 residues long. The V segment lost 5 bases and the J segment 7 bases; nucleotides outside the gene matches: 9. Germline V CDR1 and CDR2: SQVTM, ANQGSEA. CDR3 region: CSVLKTGQGVGYTF. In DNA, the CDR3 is TGCAGCGTTTTGAAGACGGGACAGGGGGTTGGCTACACCTTC.

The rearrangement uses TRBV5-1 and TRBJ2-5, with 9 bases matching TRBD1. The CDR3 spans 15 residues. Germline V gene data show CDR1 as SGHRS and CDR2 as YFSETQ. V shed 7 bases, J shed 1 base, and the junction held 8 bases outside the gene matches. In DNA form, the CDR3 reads TGCGCCAGCCGGACAGGGGTTGCCCTCCAAGAGACCCAGTACTTC. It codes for CASRTGVALQETQYF.

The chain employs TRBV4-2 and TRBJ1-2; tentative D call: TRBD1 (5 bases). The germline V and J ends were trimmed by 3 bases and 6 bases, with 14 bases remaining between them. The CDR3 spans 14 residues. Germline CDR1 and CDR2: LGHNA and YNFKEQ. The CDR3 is CASSQGGTEDGYTF. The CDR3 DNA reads TGTGCCAGCAGCCAGGGGGGAACAGAAGATGGCTACACCTTC.

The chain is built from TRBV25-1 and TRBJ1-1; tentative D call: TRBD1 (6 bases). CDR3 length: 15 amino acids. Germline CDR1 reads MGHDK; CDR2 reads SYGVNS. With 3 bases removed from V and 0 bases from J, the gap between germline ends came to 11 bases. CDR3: CASSEWGAMNTEAFF. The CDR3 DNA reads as TGTGCCAGCAGTGAGTGGGGGGCCATGAACACTGAAGCTTTCTTT.

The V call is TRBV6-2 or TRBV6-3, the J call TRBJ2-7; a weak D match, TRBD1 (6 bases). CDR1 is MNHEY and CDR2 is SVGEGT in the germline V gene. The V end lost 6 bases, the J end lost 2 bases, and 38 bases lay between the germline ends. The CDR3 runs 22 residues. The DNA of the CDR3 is TGTGCCAGCAGCCCTGGGGCAGCCGGACAGCAGCGCCCAAAAAGGACGCCCTACGAGCAGTACTTC. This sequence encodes CASSPGAAGQQRPKRTPYEQYF.

CDR3 coding DNA: TGTGCCAGCTCGCTTTCCGGACGCACTTGGGGGGAGACCCAGTACTTC. This translates into CASSLSGRTWGETQYF. This chain connects TRBV28 to TRBJ2-5; D may correspond to TRBD1 or TRBD2 (5 bases each). This CDR3 spans 16 amino acids. Germline V CDR1 and CDR2: MDHEN, SYDVKM. Trimming took 8 bases from V and 5 from J, leaving 24 bases between them. Drawing the rest from reference TRBV28 and TRBJ2-5, the complete variable domain is DVKVTQSSRYLVKRTGEKVFLECVQDMDHENMFWYRQDPGLGLRLIYFSYDVKMKEKGDIPEGYSVSREKKERFSLILESASTNQTSMYLCASSLSGRTWGETQYFGPGTRLLVL.

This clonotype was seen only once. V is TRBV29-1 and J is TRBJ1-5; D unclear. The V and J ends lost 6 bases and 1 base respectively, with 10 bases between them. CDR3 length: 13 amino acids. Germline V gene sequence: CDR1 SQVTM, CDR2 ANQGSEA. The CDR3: CSVVEGSNQPQHF. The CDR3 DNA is TGCAGCGTCGTTGAAGGAAGCAATCAGCCCCAGCATTTT.

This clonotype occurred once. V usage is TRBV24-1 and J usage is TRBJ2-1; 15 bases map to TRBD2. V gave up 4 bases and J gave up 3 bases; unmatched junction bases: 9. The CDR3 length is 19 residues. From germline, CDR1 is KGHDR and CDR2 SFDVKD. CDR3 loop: CATSDRTSGRAGHYNEQFF. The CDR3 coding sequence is TGTGCCACCAGTGACAGGACTAGCGGGAGGGCCGGGCACTACAATGAGCAGTTCTTC.

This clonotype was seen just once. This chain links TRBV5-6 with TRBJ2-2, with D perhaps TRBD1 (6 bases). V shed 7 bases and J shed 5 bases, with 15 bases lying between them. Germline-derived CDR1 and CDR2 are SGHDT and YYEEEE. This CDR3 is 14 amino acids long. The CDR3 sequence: CASSDSLLTGELFF. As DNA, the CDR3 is TGTGCCAGCTCGGACAGCCTCCTGACCGGGGAGCTGTTTTTT.

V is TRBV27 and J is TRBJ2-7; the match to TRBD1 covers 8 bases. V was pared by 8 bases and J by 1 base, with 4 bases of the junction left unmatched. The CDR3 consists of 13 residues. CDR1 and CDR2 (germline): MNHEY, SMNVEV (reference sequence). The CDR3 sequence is CASSGTGSYEQYF. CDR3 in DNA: TGTGCCAGCTCCGGGACAGGTTCCTACGAGCAGTACTTC.

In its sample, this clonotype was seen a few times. DNA for the CDR3: TGTGCCAGCAGCCCCCCGGGCAGGAGCTACGAGCAGTACTTC. Amino acid sequence: CASSPPGRSYEQYF. The chain has TRBV9 and TRBJ2-7, with no clear D. The germline CDR1 and CDR2 sequences are SGDLS and YYNGEE. The CDR3 consists of 14 residues. V lost 4 bases, J lost 3 bases, and 14 bases lay in between.

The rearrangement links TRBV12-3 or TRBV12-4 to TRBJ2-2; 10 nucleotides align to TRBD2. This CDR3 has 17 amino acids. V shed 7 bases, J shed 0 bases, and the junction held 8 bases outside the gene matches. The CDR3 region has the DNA TGTGCCAGCACCCTTTGGCTAGCGGGGGCGAACACCGGGGAGCTGTTTTTT. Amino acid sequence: CASTLWLAGANTGELFF.

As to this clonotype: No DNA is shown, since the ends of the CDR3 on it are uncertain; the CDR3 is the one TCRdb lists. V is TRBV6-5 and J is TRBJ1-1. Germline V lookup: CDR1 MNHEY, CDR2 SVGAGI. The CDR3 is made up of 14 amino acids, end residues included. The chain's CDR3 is CASSSTSANTEAFF.

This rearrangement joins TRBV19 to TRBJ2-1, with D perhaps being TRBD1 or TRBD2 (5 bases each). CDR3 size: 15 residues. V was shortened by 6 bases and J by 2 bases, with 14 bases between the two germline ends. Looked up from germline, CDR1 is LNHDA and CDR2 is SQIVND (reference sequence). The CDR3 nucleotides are TGTGCCAGTAGGGAGGACCAGGGTGCCTACAATGAGCAGTTCTTC. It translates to CASREDQGAYNEQFF.

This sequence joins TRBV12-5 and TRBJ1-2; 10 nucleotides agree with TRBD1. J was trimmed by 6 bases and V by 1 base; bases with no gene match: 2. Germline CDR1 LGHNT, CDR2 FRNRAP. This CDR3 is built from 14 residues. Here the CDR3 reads CASGLAGTGDGYTF. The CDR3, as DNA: TGTGCTAGTGGTTTGGCCGGGACAGGGGATGGCTACACCTTC.

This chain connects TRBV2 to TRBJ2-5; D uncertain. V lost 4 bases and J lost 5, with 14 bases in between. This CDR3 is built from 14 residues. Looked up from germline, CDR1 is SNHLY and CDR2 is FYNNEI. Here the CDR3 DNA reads TGTGCCAGCAGTGTAATACCGTTTAAGGAGACCCAGTACTTC. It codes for CASSVIPFKETQYF.